This entry lists 29 T cell receptor beta chains sequenced from one sample in a study of CD8+ T cells in alopecia areata. Once RNA had been extracted, it was reverse transcribed into cDNA to act as the sequencing template. Using immunoSEQ multiplex PCR, the repertoire was profiled, and TCRdb retains in-frame clones only, with some absent. Of about 130,000 clones in the sample, 45% to 50% were seen once. Material: CD8+ T cells sorted from blood, obtained at week 0. The receptors originated from a human donor with alopecia areata.

This chain uses TRBV6-5 with TRBJ2-7, with D perhaps being TRBD1 or TRBD2 (6 bases each). V dropped 5 bases and J dropped 5 bases, with 19 bases sitting between them. Germline CDR1 MNHEY, CDR2 SVGAGI. CDR3 length: 15 residues. The CDR3 here is CASSTYREELDEQYF. The CDR3 nucleotides are TGTGCCAGCAGTACGTACAGGGAGGAGTTGGACGAGCAGTACTTC.

J is TRBJ1-6 and V is TRBV30, with D possibly TRBD1 on 5 matching bases. Germline CDR1 and CDR2: GTSNPN and SVGIG (reference sequence). V lost 4 bases to trimming and J lost 6 bases, with 10 bases between them. This CDR3 region has 13 residues. The chain's CDR3 is CAWTGTGNSPLHF. CDR3 bases: TGTGCCTGGACCGGGACGGGTAATTCACCCCTCCACTTT.

The V gene is TRBV14, the J gene TRBJ2-7; D is unresolved. The CDR3 covers 15 residues. Germline CDR1 is SGHDN and CDR2 is FVKESK. V lost 0 bases, J lost 1 base, and 10 bases lay in between. CDR3 loop: CASSQEPGRSYEQYF. The CDR3 region has the DNA TGTGCCAGCAGCCAAGAGCCAGGCAGGTCCTACGAGCAGTACTTC.

The rearrangement uses TRBV9 and TRBJ1-2, with D uncertain. Trimming stripped 3 bases from V and 10 bases from J, with 13 bases between. The CDR3 is 12 amino acids. Germline values: CDR1 SGDLS, CDR2 YYNGEE. CDR3 nucleotide sequence: TGTGCCAGCAGCGCGACGGATGTTCACTACACCTTC. It codes for CASSATDVHYTF.

This clone was detected a few times. The chain employs TRBV5-5 and TRBJ2-7, with 10 bases identical to TRBD1. The CDR3 is 16 residues long. V lost 3 bases to trimming and J lost 4 bases; unmatched junction nucleotides: 10. Germline assignment: CDR1 SGHKS and CDR2 YYEKEE (reference sequence). The CDR3 bases are TGTGCCAGCAGCTGGGACCGGGACAGGGGCCCATACGAGCAGTACTTC. Protein sequence: CASSWDRDRGPYEQYF. The full variable domain, completed using reference TRBV5-5 and TRBJ2-7, is DAGVTQSPTHLIKTRGQQVTLRCSPISGHKSVSWYQQVLGQGPQFIFQYYEKEERGRGNFPDRFSARQFPNYSSELNVNALLLGDSALYLCASSWDRDRGPYEQYFGPGTRLTVT.

The J gene is TRBJ2-7, the V gene TRBV27, with D maybe TRBD1 (6 bases). Trimming left V 3 bases short and J 3 bases short, with 9 bases between. Germline V lookup: CDR1 MNHEY, CDR2 SMNVEV (reference sequence). This CDR3 region has 13 residues. The CDR3 loop reads CASSLSTGYEQYF. The CDR3 bases are TGTGCCAGCAGTTTGTCGACAGGCTACGAGCAGTACTTC.

V is TRBV9 and J is TRBJ2-1; tentatively, D is TRBD2 (5 bases). CDR1 SGDLS and CDR2 YYNGEE come from the germline V gene. This CDR3 contains 13 residues. V dropped 0 bases and J dropped 10 bases, with 11 bases sitting between them. The chain's CDR3 is CASSVAISVEQFF. Here the CDR3 DNA reads TGTGCCAGCAGCGTAGCTATTAGCGTCGAGCAGTTCTTC. Full variable domain (missing parts from reference TRBV9 and TRBJ2-1): DSGVTQTPKHLITATGQRVTLRCSPRSGDLSVYWYQQSLDQGLQFLIQYYNGEERAKGNILERFSAQQFPDLHSELNLSSLELGDSALYFCASSVAISVEQFFGPGTRLTVL.

This clone was counted only a few times. This chain connects TRBV30 to TRBJ2-1, with D perhaps matching TRBD1 or TRBD2 (5 bases each). Germline-derived CDR1 and CDR2 are GTSNPN and SVGIG (reference sequence). The CDR3 has 14 amino acids. Trimming removed 3 bases from V and 5 bases from J, with 14 bases in between. CDR3 DNA: TGTGCCTGGAGCGACCTTGGGACGGACAATGAGCAGTTCTTC. Protein product: CAWSDLGTDNEQFF. Supplemented by reference TRBV30 and TRBJ2-1, the full variable domain reads SQTIHQWPATLVQPVGSPLSLECTVEGTSNPNLYWYRQAAGRGLQLLFYSVGIGQISSEVPQNLSASRPQDRQFILSSKKLLLSDSGFYLCAWSDLGTDNEQFFGPGTRLTVL.

This clone was counted many times. V usage is TRBV6-4 and J usage is TRBJ2-1; 9 bases are a match to TRBD2. Germline V lookup: CDR1 MRHNA, CDR2 SNTAGT. The trim removed 3 bases at V and 4 bases at J, leaving 4 bases unmatched. This CDR3 region has 15 residues. The CDR3 region is CASSESSGGYNEQFF. The CDR3, as DNA: TGTGCCAGCAGTGAGTCAAGCGGGGGGTACAATGAGCAGTTCTTC.

This clone appeared many times. This sequence joins TRBV6-5 and TRBJ1-1; D gene ambiguous. Germline V gene lookup returns CDR1 MNHEY and CDR2 SVGAGI. The length of the CDR3 is 16 residues. V was shortened by 2 bases and J by 4 bases, with 17 bases between the two germline ends. The CDR3 nucleotides are TGTGCCAGCAGTTACATGGAGGGTTTTCGGAGCACTGAAGCTTTCTTT. Encoded protein: CASSYMEGFRSTEAFF.

The chain joins TRBV13 to TRBJ2-1; 8 nucleotides align to TRBD2. The trim removed 4 bases at V and 8 bases at J, leaving 10 bases unmatched. The CDR3 length is 15 residues. Germline V gene lookup returns CDR1 PRHDT and CDR2 FYEKMQ (reference sequence). The CDR3 bases are TGTGCCAGCAGCTCCCGACTAGCGTTGGGGTATGAGCAGTTCTTC. Translating gives CASSSRLALGYEQFF.

This clone occurred a few times. The J gene is TRBJ2-1, the V gene TRBV6-4; no definite D call. CDR1 and CDR2 (germline): MRHNA, SNTAGT. V shed 9 bases and J shed 8 bases, with 8 bases lying between them. The CDR3 runs 10 residues. The CDR3 nucleotides read TGTGCCAGGGATGTCGATGAGCAGTTCTTC. It specifies CARDVDEQFF.

The sample holds a few counts of this clone. The chain links TRBV9 to TRBJ2-2; TRBD1 agrees at 7 bases. The V gene end was trimmed by 0 bases and the J gene end by 4 bases; junction bases not matched to a gene: 9. CDR3 size: 17 residues. CDR1 is SGDLS and CDR2 is YYNGEE in the germline V gene. The CDR3 nucleotides read TGTGCCAGCAGCGTAGCAAGGGACAGAGAGGTCACCGGGGAGCTGTTTTTT. Amino acids: CASSVARDREVTGELFF.

V and J are TRBV13 and TRBJ1-1; maybe TRBD1 (6 bases). Germline CDR1 reads PRHDT; CDR2 reads FYEKMQ (reference sequence). The CDR3 loop spans 11 amino acids. Trimming removed 5 bases from V and 6 bases from J, with 7 bases in between. This CDR3 is CASSKGAEAFF. CDR3 sequence (DNA): TGTGCCAGCAGCAAGGGGGCTGAAGCTTTCTTT.

The chain joins TRBV7-9 to TRBJ2-7; D is perhaps TRBD1 or TRBD2 (5 bases each). This CDR3 has 13 residues. V shed 5 bases and J shed 3 bases, with 11 bases lying between them. Germline CDR1 is SEHNR and CDR2 is FQNEAQ (reference sequence). CDR3 nucleotides: TGTGCCAGCAGCGGATGGGACGGCTACGAGCAGTACTTC. Its protein is CASSGWDGYEQYF.

This clone was observed at least ten times. The chain carries TRBV18 and TRBJ1-3; D perhaps matches TRBD1 (6 bases). Trimming stripped 4 bases from V and 4 bases from J, with 17 bases between. The CDR3 sequence is 16 residues long. Germline CDR1 and CDR2: KGHSH and LQKENI. CDR3 sequence: CASSLRARTDGNTIYF. CDR3 sequence (DNA): TGTGCCAGCTCACTTCGCGCCCGGACAGACGGAAACACCATATATTTT. The variable domain in full, with the rest retrieved from reference TRBV18 and TRBJ1-3, is NAGVMQNPRHLVRRRGQEARLRCSPMKGHSHVYWYRQLPEEGLKFMVYLQKENIIDESGMPKERFSAEFPKEGPSILRIQQVVRGDSAAYFCASSLRARTDGNTIYFGEGSWLTVV.

This rearrangement joins TRBV27 to TRBJ2-2; unclear D gene. Germline lookup yields CDR1 MNHEY and CDR2 SMNVEV (reference sequence). The V end was cut by 4 bases, the J end by 0 bases, with 0 bases between. This CDR3 contains 12 residues. CDR3 in DNA: TGTGCCAGCAGTTCGAACACCGGGGAGCTGTTTTTT. Protein: CASSSNTGELFF.

V usage is TRBV29-1 and J usage is TRBJ1-2; D remains unclear. The CDR3 covers 13 residues. Germline V gene data show CDR1 as SQVTM and CDR2 as ANQGSEA. The V end was cut by 5 bases, the J end by 2 bases, with 12 bases between. The CDR3 coding sequence is TGCAGCGTTCCTACCCCAGAAAACTATGGCTACACCTTC. Encoded protein: CSVPTPENYGYTF.

V and J are TRBV27 and TRBJ2-5; 11 bases are a match to TRBD2. This CDR3 has 15 amino acids. The trim removed 4 bases at V and 7 bases at J, leaving 8 bases unmatched. Germline values: CDR1 MNHEY, CDR2 SMNVEV (reference sequence). The CDR3 is CASSSLLAGVVTQYF. CDR3 bases: TGTGCCAGCAGTTCGCTACTAGCGGGGGTCGTGACCCAGTACTTC.

This rearrangement joins TRBV7-8 to TRBJ2-2; TRBD1 aligns across 9 bases. The CDR3 sequence is 15 residues long. The ends lost 5 bases at V and 5 bases at J; junction bases unmatched: 6. Germline CDR1 SGHVS, CDR2 FQNEAQ. The CDR3 DNA follows: TGTGCCAGCAGCCTAGGACAGGGGCGAACCGGGGAGCTGTTTTTT. As protein: CASSLGQGRTGELFF.

This clone was counted between two and nine times. J is TRBJ1-6 and V is TRBV27; 9 nucleotides agree with TRBD1. Trimming at V came to 3 bases and at J to 10 bases, leaving 4 bases not matched to a gene. The germline V gene has CDR1 MNHEY and CDR2 SMNVEV (reference sequence). The length of the CDR3 is 14 residues. CDR3: CASSLDRGSSPLHF. For the CDR3, the DNA is TGTGCCAGCAGTTTGGACAGGGGATCCTCACCCCTCCACTTT.

The rearrangement uses TRBV5-1 and TRBJ2-1; perhaps TRBD1 as D (5 bases). CDR3 size: 15 residues. The germline gives CDR1 SGHRS, CDR2 YFSETQ. With 6 bases removed from V and 3 bases from J, the gap between germline ends came to 16 bases. This CDR3 is CASTPIQGGYNEQFF. The CDR3 nucleotides read TGCGCCAGCACCCCCATCCAGGGCGGCTACAATGAGCAGTTCTTC. Full variable domain (rest looked up from reference TRBV5-1 and TRBJ2-1): KAGVTQTPRYLIKTRGQQVTLSCSPISGHRSVSWYQQTPGQGLQFLFEYFSETQRNKGNFPGRFSGRQFSNSRSEMNVSTLELGDSALYLCASTPIQGGYNEQFFGPGTRLTVL.

The chain employs TRBV11-2 and TRBJ2-1; D tentatively reads TRBD1 or TRBD2 (5 bases each). CDR1 and CDR2 (germline): SGHAT, FQNNGV. The CDR3 is made up of 16 amino acids. V lost 3 bases, J lost 0 bases, and 12 bases lay in between. CDR3 loop: CASSFEGSSSYNEQFF. CDR3 nucleotides: TGTGCCAGCAGCTTCGAGGGGTCAAGCTCCTACAATGAGCAGTTCTTC.

This clone was recorded once. The J gene is TRBJ2-2, the V gene TRBV27, with TRBD1 as a possible D gene (5 bases). In germline, CDR1 is MNHEY, CDR2 SMNVEV (reference sequence). CDR3 length: 13 residues. Deletions cut 4 bases from V and 7 bases from J, with 10 bases between. CDR3 DNA sequence: TGTGCCAGCAGTTCCAGGGATTTCGGGGAGCTGTTTTTT. Protein sequence: CASSSRDFGELFF.

This clone was observed a few times. The V call is TRBV6-4, the J call TRBJ2-2, with 11 bases lining up with TRBD2. After removal of 5 bases from V and 4 bases from J, the junction contained 3 bases not matched to a gene. Germline-derived CDR1 and CDR2 are MRHNA and SNTAGT. The CDR3 is 15 amino acids. CDR3 in amino acids: CASSPSGGSTGELFF. CDR3 DNA: TGTGCCAGCAGTCCTAGCGGGGGGTCCACCGGGGAGCTGTTTTTT.

The chain is built from TRBV11-2 and TRBJ2-7; a weak D match, TRBD1 (6 bases). The germline CDR1 and CDR2 sequences are SGHAT and FQNNGV. V shed 3 bases and J shed 3 bases, with 9 bases lying between them. CDR3 length equals 13 residues. DNA of the CDR3: TGTGCCAGCAGCTTCGGGACAAACTACGAGCAGTACTTC. It yields the protein CASSFGTNYEQYF.

The chain links TRBV29-1 to TRBJ1-2; D perhaps matches TRBD1 (6 bases). The CDR3 runs 13 residues. Germline V CDR1 and CDR2: SQVTM, ANQGSEA. V lost 6 bases, J lost 7 bases, and 18 bases lay in between. This CDR3 is CSVVPGTHGGYTF. The CDR3 region has the DNA TGCAGCGTCGTACCCGGGACACATGGTGGCTACACCTTC.

This clone showed up just a few times. The chain is built from TRBV13 and TRBJ2-5; the D is unclear. The V and J ends lost 3 bases and 5 bases respectively, with 4 bases between them. Germline CDR1 reads PRHDT; CDR2 reads FYEKMQ (reference sequence). CDR3 size: 11 residues. DNA for the CDR3: TGTGCCAGCAGCTTCCTGGAGACCCAGTACTTC. It translates to CASSFLETQYF.

The chain combines TRBV29-1 with TRBJ2-1, with 8 bases lining up with TRBD1. The J segment lost 5 bases and the V segment lost 5 bases, leaving 5 bases of the junction unmatched. This CDR3 has 13 residues. In germline, CDR1 is SQVTM, CDR2 ANQGSEA. This CDR3 reads CSVRTGRNNEQFF. For the CDR3, the DNA is TGCAGCGTTCGGACAGGGAGGAACAATGAGCAGTTCTTC.